The sequence of this T cell receptor beta chain was determined in a study of beta chain features in type 1 diabetes. Study-level findings and limits: cDNA-based sequencing might over-represent cells highly expressing TCR.

Every isolated RNA sample was fully reverse transcribed, so sequencing captured expressed TCRB transcripts. Sequencing used immunoSEQ multiplex PCR; TCRdb keeps in-frame clones, though not all of them. The data hold under 350,000 clones, with 8% observed a single time. Sorted populations all exceeded 95% purity. Germline V gene sequence: CDR1 SGHTA, CDR2 FQGNSA. The CDR3 runs 16 residues. V gave up 1 base and J gave up 5 bases, with 17 bases separating them. This clone was counted only a few times. The antigen is undetermined. Sequencing used central memory CD4+ T cells from blood. This clonotype was sampled from a woman younger than 30 in good health. V usage is TRBV7-2 and J usage is TRBJ1-1; D is uncertain. This chain's CDR3 is CASSLGASVRRTEAFF. CDR3 bases: TGTGCCAGCAGCTTAGGTGCGAGTGTGAGAAGGACTGAAGCTTTCTTT.